The 15 T cell receptor beta chains below were found in one sample sequenced in a study of blood T cell repertoires in COVID-19 (dated by TCRdb to about 2020). The library was prepared using the immunoSEQ multiplex PCR assay. TCRdb limited this immuneACCESS table to in-frame rearrangements with V and J called. A share of clones is missing; checked studies link under half to unresolved V genes, and the rest is unexplained. The sample contains 160,000 or so clones, about four fifths of them found a single time. The ten largest account for around 6.3% of the sample. The specimen was peripheral blood. The receptors come from a man between 70 and 80 years old with active or convalescent COVID-19.

The genes are TRBV18 and TRBJ1-2; TRBD1 aligns across 7 bases. The junction had 10 bases not matched to a gene; V was cut back by 0 bases and J by 3 bases. Germline assignment: CDR1 KGHSH and CDR2 LQKENI. This CDR3 is 17 amino acids long. The CDR3 spells CASSPPDATGKDYGYTF. For the CDR3, the DNA is TGTGCCAGCTCACCACCCGATGCGACAGGGAAGGACTATGGCTACACCTTC.

This rearrangement joins TRBV11-2 to TRBJ1-6; 7 bases align to TRBD1. The CDR3 length is 16 residues. J gave up 13 bases and V 0 bases, and 12 bases lay outside the gene matches. Germline values: CDR1 SGHAT, CDR2 FQNNGV. The DNA of the CDR3 is TGTGCCAGCAGCTTAGATCCGGTGACAGGGACGATCCCCCTCCACTTT. The encoded protein is CASSLDPVTGTIPLHF.

The genes are TRBV5-1 and TRBJ1-2; 8 nucleotides line up with TRBD1. Germline assignment: CDR1 SGHRS and CDR2 YFSETQ. The CDR3 spans 14 residues. The ends lost 3 bases at V and 2 bases at J; junction bases unmatched: 3. Here the CDR3 reads CASSSGTGNYGYTF. In DNA form, the CDR3 reads TGCGCCAGCAGCTCTGGGACAGGAAACTATGGCTACACCTTC.

This clone was seen many times. V usage is TRBV27 and J usage is TRBJ2-7; TRBD1 aligns across 9 bases. Germline trimming cut 5 bases from V and 7 bases from J; bases unmatched to any gene: 12. The CDR3 is 15 amino acids. Looked up from germline, CDR1 is MNHEY and CDR2 is SMNVEV (reference sequence). The CDR3 DNA reads TGTGCCAGCAGTACCTCGGGACAGGGTACGTGGGAGCAGTACTTC. It codes for CASSTSGQGTWEQYF.

The chain uses TRBV6-5 and TRBJ1-1; D is perhaps TRBD1 (5 bases). This CDR3 comprises 15 residues. Trimming cost V 8 bases and J 1 base, with 17 bases left between them. The germline CDR1 and CDR2 sequences are MNHEY and SVGAGI. CDR3 DNA: TGTGCCAGCGAACCTCAGGGCTTGGGGAACACTGAAGCTTTCTTT. Translated: CASEPQGLGNTEAFF.

This chain uses TRBV7-8 with TRBJ1-5; 7 bases are a match to TRBD1. With 5 bases clipped from V and 6 bases from J, the junction kept 7 bases outside the gene matches. CDR1 SGHVS and CDR2 FQNEAQ come from the germline V gene. This CDR3 spans 14 amino acids. CDR3 protein: CASSRDRVGQPQHF. CDR3 sequence (DNA): TGTGCCAGCAGCAGAGACAGGGTGGGTCAGCCCCAGCATTTT.

This chain joins TRBV5-5 and TRBJ2-7; TRBD1 aligns across 7 bases. CDR1 is SGHKS and CDR2 is YYEKEE in the germline V gene (reference sequence). This CDR3 region has 16 residues. The J segment lost 0 bases and the V segment lost 3 bases, leaving 9 bases of the junction unmatched. The CDR3 DNA reads as TGTGCCAGCAGCTCGAATACAGGGGTAAGCTCCTACGAGCAGTACTTC. Its translation: CASSSNTGVSSYEQYF.

J is TRBJ1-5 and V is TRBV6-2 or TRBV6-3; 7 bases agree with TRBD1. There are 17 residues in the CDR3. With 6 bases clipped from V and 4 bases from J, the junction kept 15 bases outside the gene matches. Germline V gene data show CDR1 as MNHEY and CDR2 as SVGEGT. The CDR3: CASSPKGPPGQNQPQHF. DNA of the CDR3: TGTGCCAGCAGCCCGAAGGGGCCCCCGGGACAGAATCAGCCCCAGCATTTT.

The V call is TRBV2, the J call TRBJ1-2; no clear D gene. CDR3 length equals 13 residues. Germline CDR1 and CDR2: SNHLY and FYNNEI. Trimming stripped 2 bases from V and 8 bases from J, with 12 bases between. The CDR3 sequence: CASSEHPSGGYTF. The CDR3 DNA reads TGTGCCAGCAGTGAACACCCCTCCGGGGGCTACACCTTC.

This chain joins TRBV19 and TRBJ1-6; weak D call: TRBD1 (6 bases). Deletions cut 6 bases from V and 0 bases from J, with 18 bases between. This CDR3 is built from 18 residues. Germline CDR1 is LNHDA and CDR2 is SQIVND (reference sequence). The CDR3 reads CASSYGTPGSSYNSPLHF. DNA of the CDR3: TGTGCCAGTAGCTATGGGACACCTGGAAGCTCCTATAATTCACCCCTCCACTTT.

This clone has only a few counts. CDR3 protein: CASSIGQAGELFF. The CDR3, as DNA: TGTGCCAGTAGTATCGGACAGGCCGGGGAGCTGTTTTTT. The chain links TRBV19 to TRBJ2-2; the match to TRBD1 covers 7 bases. The germline gives CDR1 LNHDA, CDR2 SQIVND (reference sequence). The CDR3 spans 13 residues. The trim removed 3 bases at V and 6 bases at J, leaving 1 base unmatched.

The V and J genes are TRBV27 and TRBJ1-3, with 8 bases identical to TRBD1. Germline trimming cut 6 bases from V and 2 bases from J; bases unmatched to any gene: 3. This CDR3 has 14 amino acids. The germline V gene encodes CDR1 MNHEY and CDR2 SMNVEV (reference sequence). CDR3 amino acids: CASRTTGAGNTIYF. DNA for the CDR3: TGTGCCAGCAGAACGACAGGGGCTGGAAACACCATATATTTT.

This sequence joins TRBV6-4 and TRBJ2-3; D unresolved. The CDR3 length is 12 residues. Germline CDR1 MRHNA, CDR2 SNTAGT. V shed 2 bases and J shed 6 bases, with 6 bases lying between them. CDR3 sequence (DNA): TGTGCCAGCAGTGACATCGGGGATACGCAGTATTTT. Residues: CASSDIGDTQYF.

The chain uses TRBV5-4 and TRBJ1-3; D ambiguous. Germline V gene sequence: CDR1 SGHNT, CDR2 YYREEE (reference sequence). This CDR3 has 13 amino acids. Between the trimmed V and J ends, which lost 2 bases and 8 bases, there was a span of 11 bases. CDR3 coding DNA: TGTGCCAGCAGCTTATGGGCCCAAGACACCATATATTTT. Protein product: CASSLWAQDTIYF.

V gene TRBV7-2 combines with J gene TRBJ1-5; weak D call: TRBD1 (6 bases). V lost 1 base, J lost 4 bases, and 11 bases lay in between. The CDR3 runs to 15 residues. Germline V gives CDR1 SGHTA, CDR2 FQGNSA. The CDR3 protein is CASSLDRALNQPQHF. As DNA, the CDR3 is TGTGCCAGCAGCTTAGACAGGGCACTAAATCAGCCCCAGCATTTT.